A single sample gave rise to the 30 T cell receptor beta chains below, sequenced in a study of cytomegalovirus exposure and HLA in healthy donors. Primers: 60 Vbeta forward and 13 Jbeta reverse. Only in-frame clones appear in the TCRdb table, and some are missing; sequencing was by immunoSEQ multiplex PCR. The repertoire holds 90,000 to 110,000 clones, with 78% as singletons. The source material was PBMCs. The receptors shown here come from a male donor in good health and CMV-seronegative.

The chain joins TRBV5-6 to TRBJ1-2; TRBD1 aligns across 8 bases. J lost 7 bases, V lost 0 bases, and 5 bases had no gene match. Germline V CDR1 and CDR2: SGHDT, YYEEEE. CDR3 length: 14 amino acids. The CDR3 protein is CASSLGRGPSGYTF. DNA of the CDR3: TGTGCCAGCAGCTTGGGCAGGGGGCCATCTGGCTACACCTTC.

The chain has TRBV10-3 and TRBJ2-1, with a weak D call TRBD2 (6 bases). Germline loops: CDR1 ENHRY, CDR2 SYGVKD. The V and J ends lost 8 bases and 1 base respectively, with 15 bases between them. The CDR3 is 15 residues long. The CDR3 DNA reads as TGTGCCATCTCATATGATGCGGGATCCTACAATGAGCAGTTCTTC. Protein product: CAISYDAGSYNEQFF.

This clone was seen a few times. The rearrangement uses TRBV19 and TRBJ2-7, with TRBD2 as a possible D gene (6 bases). There are 14 residues in the CDR3. CDR1 and CDR2 (germline): LNHDA, SQIVND (reference sequence). The germline V and J ends were trimmed by 9 bases and 2 bases, with 17 bases remaining between them. This chain's CDR3 is CASGGGSSTYEQYF. The CDR3 nucleotides read TGTGCCAGCGGGGGAGGTAGCAGCACCTACGAGCAGTACTTC.

The rearrangement uses TRBV30 and TRBJ2-7, with D possibly matching TRBD1 (5 bases). Germline CDR1 and CDR2: GTSNPN and SVGIG (reference sequence). The CDR3 contains 14 residues. Trimming shortened V by 2 bases and J by 5 bases, and 16 bases separated the two germline ends. Written as DNA, the CDR3 is TGTGCCTGGAGTTCCCTCAGGGTTGCCCACGAGCAGTACTTC. This codes for CAWSSLRVAHEQYF.

The CDR3 DNA reads TGTGCCAGCAGCTTATCTAGGGGCAGCTCCTACGAGCAGTACTTC. It specifies CASSLSRGSSYEQYF. This rearrangement joins TRBV7-2 to TRBJ2-5; TRBD1 might be the D (5 bases). The end of the DNA is better explained by TRBJ2-7, so the J call may be wrong. The CDR3 runs to 15 residues. Germline V CDR1 and CDR2: SGHTA, FQGNSA.

A single count supports this clone. The chain employs TRBV30 and TRBJ1-1; perhaps TRBD1 as D (5 bases). V was trimmed by 0 bases and J by 8 bases, leaving 22 bases between them. This CDR3 region has 16 residues. Germline lookup yields CDR1 GTSNPN and CDR2 SVGIG (reference sequence). The CDR3 here is CAWSVDPRRGLWEAFF. DNA for the CDR3: TGTGCCTGGAGTGTAGATCCGCGGAGGGGCCTTTGGGAAGCTTTCTTT.

V gene TRBV5-8 combines with J gene TRBJ2-5; D might be TRBD1 (5 bases). V dropped 2 bases and J dropped 5 bases, with 16 bases sitting between them. The CDR3 runs to 15 residues. CDR1 and CDR2 from the germline V gene are SGHTS and YDEGEE. This CDR3 is CASSFIPAKGETQYF. DNA of the CDR3: TGTGCCAGCAGCTTTATTCCGGCGAAGGGGGAGACCCAGTACTTC.

The chain couples TRBV28 to TRBJ1-2; D unresolved. The CDR3 loop spans 13 amino acids. Germline loops: CDR1 MDHEN, CDR2 SYDVKM. V lost 2 bases and J 2 bases, leaving 6 bases between the germline ends. The CDR3 loop reads CASSLTGNYGYTF. CDR3 sequence (DNA): TGTGCCAGCAGTTTAACCGGGAACTATGGCTACACCTTC.

The chain carries TRBV7-3 and TRBJ2-2; 8 bases align to TRBD2. CDR1 is SGHTA, CDR2 FQGTGA, per germline. Unmatched junction bases numbered 6, after V lost 5 bases and J lost 4 bases. The CDR3 covers 15 residues. The CDR3 DNA is TGTGCCAGCAGCCATGGACTAGCTGGCACCGGGGAGCTGTTTTTT. Protein product: CASSHGLAGTGELFF.

The count of this clone is one. This chain joins TRBV28 and TRBJ2-7, with 7 bases aligning to TRBD2. V shed 8 bases and J 3 bases; nucleotides not matched to a gene: 10. CDR1 is MDHEN and CDR2 is SYDVKM in the germline V gene. The CDR3 sequence is 14 residues long. The CDR3, as DNA: TGTGCCAGCCTAAAGGGCAGGGACTACTACGAGCAGTACTTC. This gives the protein CASLKGRDYYEQYF.

The gene calls are TRBV29-1 and TRBJ2-3; D possibly corresponds to TRBD2 (6 bases). Between the trimmed V and J ends, which lost 5 bases and 1 base, there was a span of 13 bases. Germline CDR1 reads SQVTM; CDR2 reads ANQGSEA. The CDR3 has 14 amino acids. The CDR3 region has the DNA TGCAGCGTTCGGCGGGGCGTTGGCACAGATACGCAGTATTTT. As protein: CSVRRGVGTDTQYF.

This clone occurred a few times. One end of the junction varies from germline; a read error may be responsible. The rearrangement links TRBV5-8 to TRBJ2-6, with 7 bases fitting TRBD1. CDR3 size: 17 residues. In germline, CDR1 is SGHTS, CDR2 YDEGEE. This CDR3 reads CASSQEGDSSGANVLTF. As DNA, the CDR3 is TGCGCCAGCAGCCAAGAGGGGGACAGCTCTGGGGCCAACGTCCTGACTTTC.

V gene TRBV28 combines with J gene TRBJ2-3; D is ambiguous. Germline V CDR1 and CDR2: MDHEN, SYDVKM. CDR3 length: 12 amino acids. The V end was cut by 5 bases, the J end by 5 bases, with 8 bases between. The CDR3 reads CASSDFQDTQYF. CDR3 sequence (DNA): TGTGCCAGCAGTGACTTTCAAGATACGCAGTATTTT.

J is TRBJ2-7 and V is TRBV5-1, with 9 bases lining up with TRBD1. Trimming took 4 bases from V and 5 from J; bases not matched to a gene: 7. The CDR3 contains 14 residues. CDR1 and CDR2 from the germline V gene are SGHRS and YFSETQ. The CDR3: CASSARGQGHEQYF. DNA for the CDR3: TGCGCCAGCAGCGCGAGGGGACAGGGCCACGAGCAGTACTTC.

The V call is TRBV30, the J call TRBJ2-3, with D possibly matching TRBD1 (6 bases). Germline V gene data show CDR1 as GTSNPN and CDR2 as SVGIG (reference sequence). The CDR3 runs 13 residues. Trimming shortened V by 5 bases and J by 6 bases, and 15 bases separated the two germline ends. CDR3 protein: CAWGQRRADTQYF. The CDR3 region has the DNA TGTGCCTGGGGACAGCGACGCGCGGATACGCAGTATTTT.

The chain links TRBV30 to TRBJ1-3; 7 bases are shared with TRBD1. V trimming: 4 bases; J trimming: 4 bases; junction bases outside the gene matches: 13. Germline V lookup: CDR1 GTSNPN, CDR2 SVGIG (reference sequence). The CDR3 consists of 16 residues. CDR3 residues: CAWTARGTASGNTIYF. CDR3 in DNA: TGTGCCTGGACCGCCCGGGGGACAGCGTCCGGAAACACCATATATTTT. The variable domain in full, completed from reference TRBV30 and TRBJ1-3, reads SQTIHQWPATLVQPVGSPLSLECTVEGTSNPNLYWYRQAAGRGLQLLFYSVGIGQISSEVPQNLSASRPQDRQFILSSKKLLLSDSGFYLCAWTARGTASGNTIYFGEGSWLTVV.

The rearrangement joins TRBV4-3 to TRBJ1-2; D perhaps matches TRBD1 (6 bases). The CDR3 totals 16 residues. Germline CDR1 reads LGHNA; CDR2 reads YSLEER. The V end was cut by 2 bases, the J end by 4 bases, with 17 bases between. This chain's CDR3 is CASSQSQGGVGYGYTF. In nucleotides, the CDR3 is TGCGCCAGCAGCCAATCACAGGGTGGAGTGGGCTATGGCTACACCTTC.

The rearrangement links TRBV7-2 to TRBJ1-5; 8 bases are a match to TRBD1. Losses at the gene ends were 0 bases for V and 7 bases for J; bases not matched to a gene: 5. Germline CDR1 reads SGHTA; CDR2 reads FQGNSA. CDR3 size: 15 residues. CDR3 coding DNA: TGTGCCAGCAGCTTAGCCCAGGGGGCCAGACAGCCCCAGCATTTT. Translating it yields CASSLAQGARQPQHF.

The gene calls are TRBV18 and TRBJ1-5; a possible D gene is TRBD1 (5 bases). V was pared by 6 bases and J by 0 bases, with 6 bases between. This CDR3 region has 13 residues. In germline, CDR1 is KGHSH, CDR2 LQKENI. DNA for the CDR3: TGTGCCAGCTCCGACAGTAGCAATCAGCCCCAGCATTTT. Amino acid sequence: CASSDSSNQPQHF.

This rearrangement joins TRBV11-3 to TRBJ2-7; D is unresolved. CDR3 length: 12 amino acids. The V and J ends lost 2 bases and 1 base respectively, with 3 bases between them. Germline V gene data show CDR1 as SGHNT and CDR2 as YENEEA. The CDR3 is CASSLISYEQYF. Written as DNA, the CDR3 is TGTGCCAGCAGCTTAATATCCTACGAGCAGTACTTC.

The J gene is TRBJ2-7, the V gene TRBV29-1; the D gene is possibly TRBD2 (5 bases). This CDR3 is 13 amino acids long. Looked up from germline, CDR1 is SQVTM and CDR2 is ANQGSEA. Trimming stripped 5 bases from V and 1 base from J, with 12 bases between. This CDR3 is CSVTLGWSYEQYF. DNA of the CDR3: TGCAGCGTTACACTAGGGTGGTCCTACGAGCAGTACTTC.

V and J are TRBV7-3 and TRBJ2-2; TRBD1 matches 8 bases. The germline gives CDR1 SGHTA, CDR2 FQGTGA. The CDR3 is 16 amino acids. J gave up 3 bases and V 5 bases, and 8 bases lay outside the gene matches. The CDR3 DNA follows: TGTGCCAGCAGCCCCCGGACAGGGCGTTACACCGGGGAGCTGTTTTTT. Translated, it gives CASSPRTGRYTGELFF. Looking up the rest from reference TRBV7-3 and TRBJ2-2 gives the full variable domain: GAGVSQTPSNKVTEKGKYVELRCDPISGHTALYWYRQSLGQGPEFLIYFQGTGAADDSGLPNDRFFAVRPEGSVSTLKIQRTERGDSAVYLCASSPRTGRYTGELFFGEGSRLTVL.

The genes are TRBV6-4 and TRBJ2-3, with 7 bases identical to TRBD2. Looked up from germline, CDR1 is MRHNA and CDR2 is SNTAGT. The CDR3 extends over 15 amino acids. J lost 2 bases, V lost 4 bases, and 6 bases had no gene match. CDR3 sequence: CASSVEGGDTDTQYF. CDR3 nucleotide sequence: TGTGCCAGCAGTGTAGAGGGAGGGGACACAGATACGCAGTATTTT.

This clone has a single count. The chain employs TRBV10-1 and TRBJ2-1; 7 bases map to TRBD2. This CDR3 is built from 17 residues. Germline lookup yields CDR1 WNHNN and CDR2 SYGVQD (reference sequence). With V trimmed by 2 bases and J by 0 bases, 7 bases remained unmatched. CDR3 loop: CASSEIEGGLSYNEQFF. The CDR3 nucleotides read TGCGCCAGCAGTGAGATCGAGGGAGGGCTCTCCTACAATGAGCAGTTCTTC.

V gene TRBV29-1 combines with J gene TRBJ2-5, with D unclear. The J call may be incorrect, as the DNA end agrees better with TRBJ2-7. The CDR3 contains 13 residues. Per germline, CDR1 SQVTM and CDR2 ANQGSEA. Written as DNA, the CDR3 is TGCAGCGTTGGCGGTGGCACCGGCTACGAGCAGTACTTC. Encoded protein: CSVGGGTGYEQYF.

In this sample, this clone turned up once. The chain has TRBV5-6 and TRBJ2-7; a weak D match, TRBD1 (5 bases). Germline CDR1 reads SGHDT; CDR2 reads YYEEEE. Trimming took 2 bases from V and 2 from J, leaving 20 bases between them. This CDR3 is 17 amino acids long. CDR3 in amino acids: CASSFYTVAGLAYEQYF. CDR3 DNA: TGTGCCAGCAGCTTCTATACGGTTGCAGGGTTGGCCTACGAGCAGTACTTC.

CDR3 in amino acids: CASSFRGGPYNEQFF. DNA for the CDR3: TGTGCCAGCAGCTTCAGAGGCGGGCCATACAATGAGCAGTTCTTC. The rearrangement uses TRBV9 and TRBJ2-1, with D possibly being TRBD2 (5 bases). Per the germline V gene, CDR1 is SGDLS and CDR2 is YYNGEE. Trimming left V 4 bases short and J 4 bases short, with 15 bases between. This CDR3 is 15 amino acids long. Drawing the rest from reference TRBV9 and TRBJ2-1, the complete variable domain is DSGVTQTPKHLITATGQRVTLRCSPRSGDLSVYWYQQSLDQGLQFLIQYYNGEERAKGNILERFSAQQFPDLHSELNLSSLELGDSALYFCASSFRGGPYNEQFFGPGTRLTVL.

The chain joins TRBV15 to TRBJ1-5; 8 nucleotides match TRBD1. Germline V lookup: CDR1 LNHNV, CDR2 YYDKDF (reference sequence). This CDR3 spans 15 amino acids. Trimming removed 1 base from V and 4 bases from J; junction bases left unmatched: 3. The CDR3 reads CATSRGQGANQPQHF. The CDR3 DNA sequence: TGTGCCACCAGCAGAGGTCAGGGGGCTAATCAGCCCCAGCATTTT.

The chain combines TRBV5-1 with TRBJ2-7, with 14 bases identical to TRBD2. The CDR3 spans 14 residues. Unmatched junction bases numbered 3, after V lost 5 bases and J lost 5 bases. In germline, CDR1 is SGHRS, CDR2 YFSETQ. This chain's CDR3 is CASRGLAGGNEQYF. CDR3 DNA: TGCGCCAGCAGAGGACTAGCGGGAGGAAACGAGCAGTACTTC.

The V and J genes are TRBV19 and TRBJ2-1; 10 bases match TRBD2. CDR1 is LNHDA, CDR2 SQIVND, per germline (reference sequence). J gave up 7 bases and V 7 bases, and 13 bases lay outside the gene matches. The CDR3 runs 16 residues. CDR3 bases: TGTGCCAGTACCGATAGGTCTAGCGGGAGTCGGAATGAGCAGTTCTTC. Its protein is CASTDRSSGSRNEQFF.